This T cell receptor beta chain is drawn from a study of CD8 T cells in Susac syndrome. The CDR3 is 15 residues long. Germline V gene lookup returns CDR1 LGHDT and CDR2 YNNKEL (reference sequence). Deletions cut 4 bases from V and 5 bases from J, with 15 bases between. TCR beta sequencing covered blood CD8+ and CD4+ T cells. When the RNA was reverse transcribed, random hexamers were used with an input of roughly 0.45 to 1 ug. Multiplex PCR with immunoSEQ amplified the TCR beta CDR3 across 54 Vbeta and 13 Jbeta. One entry per CDR3 protein results from TCRdb running MiXCR on the immunoSEQ multiplex PCR reads. Of 100,000 to 150,000 distinct CDR3 sequences listed, just under 95% were seen once; the top ten hold 0.065% to 0.09%.

This chain joins TRBV3-1 and TRBJ2-1; either TRBD1 or TRBD2 may supply D (5 bases each). This clonotype originated in a human donor in good health. Source material: CD4+ T cells from PBMCs. In DNA, the CDR3 is TGTGCCAGCAGCCCGGGGACCGGGACCCACAATGAGCAGTTCTTC. Its translation is CASSPGTGTHNEQFF.